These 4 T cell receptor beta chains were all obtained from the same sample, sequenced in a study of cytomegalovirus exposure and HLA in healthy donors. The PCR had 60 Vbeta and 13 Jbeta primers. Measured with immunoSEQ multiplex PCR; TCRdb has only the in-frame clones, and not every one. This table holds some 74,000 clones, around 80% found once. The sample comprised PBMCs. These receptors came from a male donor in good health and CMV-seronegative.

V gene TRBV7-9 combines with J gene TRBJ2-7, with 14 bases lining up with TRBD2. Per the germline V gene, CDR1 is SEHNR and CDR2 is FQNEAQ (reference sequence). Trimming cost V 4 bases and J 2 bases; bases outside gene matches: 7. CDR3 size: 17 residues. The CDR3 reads CASSSTGLAGDPYEQYF. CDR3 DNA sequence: TGTGCCAGCAGCTCGACGGGACTAGCGGGAGACCCCTACGAGCAGTACTTC.

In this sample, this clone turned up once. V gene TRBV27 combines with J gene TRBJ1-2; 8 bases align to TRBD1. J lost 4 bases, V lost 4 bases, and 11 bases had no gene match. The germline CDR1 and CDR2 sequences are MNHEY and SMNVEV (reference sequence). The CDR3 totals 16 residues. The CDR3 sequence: CASSSRGQGASYGYTF. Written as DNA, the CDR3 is TGTGCCAGCAGTTCGAGGGGCCAGGGGGCAAGCTATGGCTACACCTTC.

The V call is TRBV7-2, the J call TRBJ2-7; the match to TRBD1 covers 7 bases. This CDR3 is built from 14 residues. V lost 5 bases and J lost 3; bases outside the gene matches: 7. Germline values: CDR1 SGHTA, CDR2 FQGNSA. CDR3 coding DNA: TGTGCCAGCAGCCCCGGGACAGAGCTCTACGAGCAGTACTTC. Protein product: CASSPGTELYEQYF.

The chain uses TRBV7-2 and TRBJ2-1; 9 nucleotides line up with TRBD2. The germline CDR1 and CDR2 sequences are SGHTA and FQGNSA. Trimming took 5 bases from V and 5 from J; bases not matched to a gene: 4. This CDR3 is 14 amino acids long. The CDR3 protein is CASSPGTSHNEQFF. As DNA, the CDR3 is TGTGCCAGCAGCCCCGGGACTAGCCACAATGAGCAGTTCTTC.